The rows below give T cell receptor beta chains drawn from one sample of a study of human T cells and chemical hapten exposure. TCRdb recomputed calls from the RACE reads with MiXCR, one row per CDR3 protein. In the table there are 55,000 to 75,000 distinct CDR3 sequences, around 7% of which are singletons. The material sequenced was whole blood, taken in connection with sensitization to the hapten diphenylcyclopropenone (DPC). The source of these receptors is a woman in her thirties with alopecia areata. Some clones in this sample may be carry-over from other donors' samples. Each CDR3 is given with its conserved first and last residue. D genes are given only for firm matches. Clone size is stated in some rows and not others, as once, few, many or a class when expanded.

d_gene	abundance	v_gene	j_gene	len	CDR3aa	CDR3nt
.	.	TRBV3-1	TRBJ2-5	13	CASSQGAQETQYF	TGTGCCAGCAGCCAAGGGGCCCAAGAGACCCAGTACTTC
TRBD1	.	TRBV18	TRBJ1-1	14	CASSQGTDPPEAFF	TGTGCCAGCTCACAGGGGACAGATCCCCCTGAAGCTTTCTTT
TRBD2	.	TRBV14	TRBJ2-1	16	CASSLGTSGSYNEQFF	TGTGCCAGCAGCCTCGGGACTAGCGGTTCTTACAATGAGCAGTTCTTC
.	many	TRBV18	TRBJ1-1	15	CASSPPAPSNTEAFF	TGTGCCAGCTCACCTCCTGCGCCCTCGAACACTGAAGCTTTCTTT
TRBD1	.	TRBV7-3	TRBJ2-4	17	CASSPAGTEDSTNIQYF	TGTGCCAGCAGCCCGGCCGGGACAGAGGACTCTACAAACATTCAGTACTTC
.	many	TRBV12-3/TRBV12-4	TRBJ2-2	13	CASSFLLGGELFF	TGTGCCAGCAGTTTCCTCCTCGGCGGGGAGCTGTTTTTT
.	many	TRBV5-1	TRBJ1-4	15	CASRVQLSTNEKLFF	TGCGCCAGCAGAGTACAGTTATCAACTAATGAAAAACTGTTTTTT
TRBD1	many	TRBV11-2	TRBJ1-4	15	CASSAEDRGNEKLFF	TGTGCCAGCAGCGCAGAGGACAGGGGTAATGAAAAACTGTTTTTT
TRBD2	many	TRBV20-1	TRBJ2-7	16	CSARGASGGLEDEQYF	TGCAGTGCTAGAGGGGCTAGCGGGGGCCTTGAGGACGAGCAGTACTTC
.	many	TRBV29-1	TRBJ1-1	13	CSVEGRGNTEAFF	TGCAGCGTTGAAGGTAGGGGAAACACTGAAGCTTTCTTT
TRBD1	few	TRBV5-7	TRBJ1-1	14	CASSFDRGRGNAFF	TGTGCCAGCAGCTTCGACAGGGGGCGAGGTAACGCTTTCTTT
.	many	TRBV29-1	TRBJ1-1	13	CSVEIRGNTEAFF	TGCAGCGTTGAAATAAGAGGCAACACTGAAGCTTTCTTT
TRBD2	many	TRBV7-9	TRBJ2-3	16	CASDRTSGGASDTQYF	TGTGCCAGCGATAGGACTAGCGGGGGGGCATCGGATACGCAGTATTTT
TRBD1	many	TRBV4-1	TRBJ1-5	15	CASSQGLQGNQPQHF	TGCGCCAGCAGCCAAGGATTACAGGGGAATCAGCCCCAGCATTTT
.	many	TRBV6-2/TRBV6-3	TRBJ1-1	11	CASSYSLEAFF	TGTGCCAGCAGTTATTCCCTTGAAGCTTTCTTT
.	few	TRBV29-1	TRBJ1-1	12	CSVEGEGTEAFF	TGCAGCGTTGAAGGGGAAGGGACTGAAGCTTTCTTT
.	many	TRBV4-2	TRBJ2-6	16	CASSQEYASGANVLTF	TGTGCCAGCAGCCAAGAGTATGCCTCTGGGGCCAACGTCCTGACTTTC